This is a list of T cell receptor beta chains from one sample in a study of PD-1 blockade in classical Hodgkin lymphoma. Clones were read by immunoSEQ multiplex PCR, and TCRdb kept only the in-frame ones, dropping some. The table has approximately 12,000 clones, 84% seen once. The sample consisted of peripheral blood mononuclear cells (PBMCs), taken at baseline. The receptors originated from a human donor with classical Hodgkin lymphoma. The conserved cysteine and the conserved F or W are not part of the CDR3 here.

J gene: TRBJ1-3
V gene: TRBV13
CDR3 protein: ASSLVVTSRNTIY

J gene: TRBJ1-1
V gene: TRBV19
CDR3 protein: ASSGLWRNTEAF

J gene: TRBJ2-1
V gene: TRBV14
CDR3 protein: ASSHRGYEQF

J gene: TRBJ2-6
V gene: TRBV19
CDR3 protein: ASSIDSVPGANVLT

J gene: TRBJ2-1
V gene: TRBV13
CDR3 protein: ASSARGTDYNEQF

J gene: TRBJ1-3
V gene: TRBV14
CDR3 protein: ASRVAGGNTIY

J gene: TRBJ2-1
V gene: TRBV6-1
CDR3 protein: ASSMDRGSYNEQF

J gene: TRBJ2-1
V gene: TRBV11-2
CDR3 protein: ASSTGLAVNNEQF

J gene: TRBJ2-5
V gene: TRBV18
CDR3 protein: ASSPRTSGTQETQY

J gene: TRBJ2-1
V gene: TRBV7-6
CDR3 protein: ASSPAGTPNYNEQF

J gene: TRBJ2-7
V gene: TRBV5-1
CDR3 protein: ASSPGLVDYEQY

J gene: TRBJ2-2
V gene: TRBV10-3
CDR3 protein: AISAGGPGELF

J gene: TRBJ1-3
V gene: TRBV6-6
CDR3 protein: ASSPGSSGNTIY

J gene: TRBJ1-1
V gene: TRBV28
CDR3 protein: ASTKGGFGKAF

J gene: TRBJ1-2
V gene: TRBV29-1
CDR3 protein: SVDGGQGYGYT

J gene: TRBJ2-1
V gene: TRBV28
CDR3 protein: ASSQEFTSGTGRSEQF

J gene: TRBJ2-5
V gene: TRBV7-8
CDR3 protein: ASNEPTRETQY

J gene: TRBJ1-3
V gene: TRBV6-5
CDR3 protein: ASSYGASSGNTIY

J gene: TRBJ1-5
V gene: TRBV10-3
CDR3 protein: AISAGGRNQPQH

J gene: TRBJ2-7
V gene: TRBV29-1
CDR3 protein: SVKGLQSEQY

J gene: TRBJ2-5
V gene: TRBV7-9
CDR3 protein: ASRRQGEETQY

J gene: TRBJ2-5
V gene: TRBV19
CDR3 protein: ASSIGQLETQY

J gene: TRBJ2-5
V gene: TRBV9
CDR3 protein: ASSVGAVVRPQETQY

J gene: TRBJ2-7
V gene: TRBV28
CDR3 protein: ASCQGTFNEQY

J gene: TRBJ2-7
V gene: TRBV5-1
CDR3 protein: ASSWGQGGIEQY

J gene: TRBJ1-2
V gene: TRBV7-9
CDR3 protein: ASSIEQLANYGYT

J gene: TRBJ2-7
V gene: TRBV6-1
CDR3 protein: ASSALAGGPYEQY

J gene: TRBJ2-7
V gene: TRBV6-5
CDR3 protein: ASRGLADYEQY

J gene: TRBJ2-5
V gene: TRBV19
CDR3 protein: ASNMGRQETQY

J gene: TRBJ1-2
V gene: TRBV25-1
CDR3 protein: ASSEGTGPNYGYT

J gene: TRBJ1-1
V gene: TRBV5-6
CDR3 protein: ASSSVYSELGTEAF

J gene: TRBJ1-1
V gene: TRBV4-2
CDR3 protein: ASSQRTNTEAF

J gene: TRBJ2-1
V gene: TRBV5-1
CDR3 protein: ASSWLANNEQF

J gene: TRBJ2-5
V gene: TRBV7-2
CDR3 protein: ASSLGRGVRLQETQY

J gene: TRBJ2-1
V gene: TRBV7-8
CDR3 protein: ASSFGQYNEQF

J gene: TRBJ1-5
V gene: TRBV23-1
CDR3 protein: ASSPVYGIVIDQPQH

J gene: TRBJ2-2
V gene: TRBV28
CDR3 protein: ASRVGIAGGTGELF

J gene: TRBJ1-3
V gene: TRBV9
CDR3 protein: ASSEGPLGSRRAYTIY

J gene: TRBJ2-3
V gene: TRBV6-1
CDR3 protein: ASNGRPDTQY

J gene: TRBJ1-5
V gene: TRBV2
CDR3 protein: ASSEGPYSGGAPHSNQPQH

J gene: TRBJ1-1
V gene: TRBV12-5
CDR3 protein: ASGLVLTGEKNTEAF

J gene: TRBJ1-1
V gene: TRBV11-2
CDR3 protein: ASSFGQLNTEAF

J gene: TRBJ2-7
V gene: TRBV4-1
CDR3 protein: ASSQGVGQANYEQY

J gene: TRBJ1-5
V gene: TRBV21-1
CDR3 protein: ASLSGGSRPQH

J gene: TRBJ1-2
V gene: TRBV5-5
CDR3 protein: ASKTTPGQEYGYT